Listed below are T cell receptor beta chains from one sample, sequenced in a study of cytomegalovirus exposure and HLA in healthy donors. Sequenced by immunoSEQ multiplex PCR; TCRdb stores in-frame clones only, minus some. The sample has 200,000 or so clones; 70% to 85% are singletons. The sequencing sample was made of PBMCs. The origin of the receptors is a woman between 25 and 40 years old in good health and CMV-seropositive. Both conserved end residues are part of each CDR3. D genes are given only for firm matches. Not every row has a clone size; where given, it reads once, few, many or a size class.

v_gene	d_gene	j_gene	abundance	CDR3aa	CDR3nt
TRBV9	NA	TRBJ2-7	NA	CASSATGLINEQYF	TGTGCCAGCAGCGCCACCGGACTCATCAACGAGCAGTACTTC
TRBV29-1	TRBD2	TRBJ2-1	NA	CSVVRVTSGSLGDNEQFF	TGCAGCGTTGTAAGGGTGACTAGCGGGAGTTTGGGGGATAATGAGCAGTTCTTC
TRBV4-2	NA	TRBJ2-2	NA	CASSQDDRPVTGELFF	TGTGCCAGCAGCCAAGATGACAGACCAGTAACCGGGGAGCTGTTTTTT
TRBV6-1	NA	TRBJ1-1	NA	CASSAGTPLMNTEAFF	TGTGCCAGCAGTGCCGGGACTCCGCTTATGAACACTGAAGCTTTCTTT
TRBV23-1	NA	TRBJ1-5	NA	CASRGLDGGNQPQHF	TGCGCCAGCAGGGGGCTCGACGGTGGGAATCAGCCCCAGCATTTT
TRBV30	NA	TRBJ2-3	NA	CAWSVDSFVDTQYF	TGTGCCTGGAGTGTAGATAGTTTTGTCGATACGCAGTATTTT
TRBV10-1	TRBD2	TRBJ2-1	few	CASSEALAGAYNEQFF	TGCGCCAGCAGTGAGGCCTTAGCGGGAGCCTACAATGAGCAGTTCTTC
TRBV11-2	TRBD1	TRBJ2-7	few	CASSPIIPDRRYEQYF	TGTGCCAGCAGCCCCATCATACCGGACAGGCGCTACGAGCAGTACTTC
TRBV2	TRBD1	TRBJ1-5	NA	CASSQGAVQPQHF	TGTGCCAGCAGCCAGGGGGCGGTTCAGCCCCAGCATTTT
TRBV19	NA	TRBJ2-2	NA	CATRGRRGTGELFF	TGTGCCACTAGGGGTAGGAGGGGAACCGGGGAGCTGTTTTTT
TRBV29-1	TRBD2	TRBJ2-1	NA	CSALAGVLVHEQFF	TGCAGCGCACTAGCGGGCGTATTAGTGCATGAGCAGTTCTTC
TRBV6-5	NA	TRBJ2-5	NA	CASSLLGPRETQYF	TGTGCCAGCAGCCTACTTGGCCCGCGGGAGACCCAGTACTTC
TRBV19	TRBD1	TRBJ1-5	NA	CASSRDRGRFINQPQHF	TGTGCCAGTAGTAGGGACAGGGGCCGATTCATAAATCAGCCCCAGCATTTT
TRBV4-1	NA	TRBJ1-4	NA	CASSLSGTNEKLFF	TGCGCCAGCAGCTTGTCGGGAACTAATGAAAAACTGTTTTTT
TRBV29-1	NA	TRBJ2-2	NA	CSVGRLDTGELFF	TGCAGCGTTGGGCGACTAGACACCGGGGAGCTGTTTTTT
TRBV6-5	NA	TRBJ2-1	NA	CASSYSPYNEQFF	TGTGCCAGCAGTTACAGCCCCTACAATGAGCAGTTCTTC
TRBV29-1	TRBD2	TRBJ2-5	once	CSGTSGQETQYF	TGCAGCGGGACTAGCGGGCAAGAGACCCAGTACTTC
TRBV29-1	TRBD1	TRBJ1-1	NA	CSVSRGMGEAFF	TGCAGCGTTTCCAGGGGGATGGGTGAAGCTTTCTTT
TRBV15	TRBD2	TRBJ2-7	once	CATSGLAGAYEQYF	TGTGCCACCAGCGGACTAGCGGGCGCCTACGAGCAGTACTTC
TRBV6-1	NA	TRBJ1-4	NA	CASSGSRGGEKLFF	TGTGCCAGCAGCGGCTCGAGGGGGGGTGAAAAACTGTTTTTT
TRBV6-1	TRBD2	TRBJ2-2	NA	CASSLAGGNTGELFF	TGTGCCAGCAGTCTAGCGGGAGGCAATACCGGGGAGCTGTTTTTT
TRBV6-5	NA	TRBJ1-1	once	CASRGGQEAFF	TGTGCCAGCAGGGGTGGACAGGAAGCTTTCTTT
TRBV5-6	TRBD1	TRBJ2-7	NA	CASSGDSPYEQYF	TGTGCCAGCAGCGGGGACAGCCCCTACGAGCAGTACTTC
TRBV19	NA	TRBJ1-3	NA	CASTRDTDSGNTIYF	TGTGCCAGTACCCGGGACACCGACTCTGGAAACACCATATATTTT
TRBV6-1	TRBD1	TRBJ2-7	NA	CASSEEAAGTGRKSYF	TGTGCCAGCAGTGAAGAAGCAGCCGGGACAGGGAGGAAGTCGTACTTC
TRBV7-2	NA	TRBJ2-7	NA	CASSLPPGWAYEQYF	TGTGCCAGCAGCCTCCCCCCAGGATGGGCCTACGAGCAGTACTTC
TRBV19	NA	TRBJ1-5	NA	CASSGTGDQPQHF	TGTGCCAGTAGTGGAACTGGAGACCAGCCCCAGCATTTT
TRBV11-2	TRBD2	TRBJ2-1	NA	CASSFLPGLAASEQFF	TGTGCCAGCAGCTTCCTACCGGGACTAGCAGCCAGCGAGCAGTTCTTC
TRBV5-1	TRBD2	TRBJ2-7	NA	CASSLSGGAYEQYF	TGCGCCAGCAGCTTGTCGGGAGGAGCCTACGAGCAGTACTTC
TRBV5-6	NA	TRBJ2-3	NA	CASSLNPDRSGYTDTQYF	TGTGCCAGCAGCTTGAACCCCGACAGGAGCGGATACACAGATACGCAGTATTTT
TRBV29-1	TRBD1	TRBJ2-7	once	CSVEKLTGVEQYF	TGCAGCGTTGAAAAGCTAACAGGGGTTGAGCAGTACTTC